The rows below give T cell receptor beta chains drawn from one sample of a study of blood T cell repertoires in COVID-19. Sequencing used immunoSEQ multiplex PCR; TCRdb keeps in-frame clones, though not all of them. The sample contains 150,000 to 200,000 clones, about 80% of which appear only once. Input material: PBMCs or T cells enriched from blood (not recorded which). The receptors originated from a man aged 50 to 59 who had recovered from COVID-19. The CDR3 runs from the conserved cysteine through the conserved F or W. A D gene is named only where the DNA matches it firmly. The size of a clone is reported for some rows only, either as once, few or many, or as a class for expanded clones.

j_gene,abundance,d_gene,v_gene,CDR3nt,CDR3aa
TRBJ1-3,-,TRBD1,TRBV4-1,TGCGCCAGCAGCCCCATCCGGGACAGGGGGCTTCAAGGGAGAAACACCATATATTTT,CASSPIRDRGLQGRNTIYF
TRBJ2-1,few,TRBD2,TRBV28,TGTGCCAGCAGTTTATTAGGACTAGCGGGAGCCTCCTACAATGAGCAGTTCTTC,CASSLLGLAGASYNEQFF
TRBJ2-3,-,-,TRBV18,TGTGCCAGCTCACCAGGGGCTAGTCAGTCAGATACGCAGTATTTT,CASSPGASQSDTQYF
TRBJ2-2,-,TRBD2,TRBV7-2,TGTGCCAGCAGCTTAAGCGGGGGGAACACCGGGGAGCTGTTTTTT,CASSLSGGNTGELFF
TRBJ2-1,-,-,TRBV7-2,TGTGCCAGCAGCTCACCCGACTTTCTGGCTATGCATGAGCAGTTCTTC,CASSSPDFLAMHEQFF
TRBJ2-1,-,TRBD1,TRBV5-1,TGCGCCAGCAGCGTAGCCGGGACAGACTACAATGAGCAGTTCTTC,CASSVAGTDYNEQFF
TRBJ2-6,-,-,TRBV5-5,TGTGCCAGCAGCTTCAGTGGGGCCAACGTCCTGACTTTC,CASSFSGANVLTF
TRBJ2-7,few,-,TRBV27,TGTGCCAGCAGTTTTCGGCAGGGATACGAGCAGTACTTC,CASSFRQGYEQYF
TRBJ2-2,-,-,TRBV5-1,TGCGCCAGCAGCGGGGGGACCGGGATTAACACCGGGGAGCTGTTTTTT,CASSGGTGINTGELFF
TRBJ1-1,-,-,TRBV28,TGTGCCAGCAGTTTCACCGGGGGAGCTTTCTTT,CASSFTGGAFF
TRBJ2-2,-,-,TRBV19,TGTGCCAGCAGTCGCGAAGACACCGGGGAGCTGTTTTTT,CASSREDTGELFF
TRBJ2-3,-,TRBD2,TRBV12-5,TGTGCTAGTGGTTTGGGGGACCGGACTAGCGGGAGAACAGATACGCAGTATTTT,CASGLGDRTSGRTDTQYF
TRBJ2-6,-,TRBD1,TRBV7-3,TGTGCCAGCAGCTTAAGAGAGGACAGGGCAAATGGGGCCAACGTCCTGACTTTC,CASSLREDRANGANVLTF
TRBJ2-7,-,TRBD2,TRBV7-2,TGTGCCAGCAGCAATAGCGGGGGGCGCCCCTACGAGCAGTACTTC,CASSNSGGRPYEQYF
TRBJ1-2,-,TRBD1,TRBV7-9,TGTGCCAGCAGCTTAGCCGGACAGGGGGCGTCTGGCTACACCTTC,CASSLAGQGASGYTF
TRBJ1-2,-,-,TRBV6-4,TGTGCCAGCAGTGATAACCGGTATGGCTACACCTTC,CASSDNRYGYTF
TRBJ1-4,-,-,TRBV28,TGTGCCAGCAGTCCTCCGGGCAGGGTCAATGAAAAACTGTTTTTT,CASSPPGRVNEKLFF
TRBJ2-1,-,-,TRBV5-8,TGTGCCAGCAGCTTGGGGTACAGACAAGCCTACAATGAGCAGTTCTTC,CASSLGYRQAYNEQFF
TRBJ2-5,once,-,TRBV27,TGTGCCAGCAGTCCGAGCCATCTACAGGGAACCCAGTACTTC,CASSPSHLQGTQYF
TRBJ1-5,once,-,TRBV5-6,TGTGCCAGCAGCTTCGGCAGGAATCAGCCCCAGCATTTT,CASSFGRNQPQHF
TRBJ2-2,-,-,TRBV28,TGTGCCAGCAACAGTGGCAAGAGGAACACCGGGGAGCTGTTTTTT,CASNSGKRNTGELFF
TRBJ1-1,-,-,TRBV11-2,TGTGCCAGCAGCTTAATTGAACAGAAAGCTTTCTTT,CASSLIEQKAFF
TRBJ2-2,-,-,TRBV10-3,TGTGCCACGAAGGGAATTGGGTTAGCGGAAACCGGGGAGCTGTTTTTT,CATKGIGLAETGELFF
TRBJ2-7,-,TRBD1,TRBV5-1,TGCGCCAGCAGCCGGGAGGGACAGGGGGCCTACGAGCAGTACTTC,CASSREGQGAYEQYF
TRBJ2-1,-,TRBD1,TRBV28,TGTGCCAGCAGTTTAGGATCCGGGACAGGGTGGTCCTACAATGAGCAGTTCTTC,CASSLGSGTGWSYNEQFF
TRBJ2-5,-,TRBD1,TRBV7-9,TGTGCCAGCAGCTTAGGAGGGACAGGGGCTTCACCCCAAGAGACCCAGTACTTC,CASSLGGTGASPQETQYF
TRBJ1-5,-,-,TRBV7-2,TGTGCCAGCAGCAACGGGGGGCTAGGACAGCCCCAGCATTTT,CASSNGGLGQPQHF
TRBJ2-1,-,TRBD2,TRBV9,TGTGCCAGCAGCGTAGGCGGGGGGCTTAATGAGCAGTTCTTC,CASSVGGGLNEQFF